Listed below are T cell receptor beta chains from one sample, sequenced in a study of shared clonotypes between healthy human individuals. Sequencing was performed with immunoSEQ multiplex PCR; in TCRdb, only in-frame clones are kept and a portion is missing. The sample consists of a few million clones, 95% of them appearing once. Sequenced: naive CD4+ T cells sorted from blood. These receptors all stem from a man in his late teens or twenties in good health. CDR3s include the opening cysteine and the closing phenylalanine or tryptophan. Each record gives: D gene, J gene, V gene, CDR3 DNA, CDR3 protein. D genes are given only for firm matches.

>TRBD1|TRBJ1-2|TRBV6-1
TGTGCCAGCAGCGAACAGGGGTTCTATGGCTACACCTTC
CASSEQGFYGYTF
>-|TRBJ1-5|TRBV10-3
TGTGCCATCAGTGAGTCGGAGGGAGGTCAGCCCCAGCATTTT
CAISESEGGQPQHF
>TRBD1|TRBJ1-4|TRBV9
TGTGCCAGCAGCCTCTGGACAGGGGAAAGGTCTAATGAAAAACTGTTTTTT
CASSLWTGERSNEKLFF
>TRBD1|TRBJ1-4|TRBV28
TGTGCCAGCAGGCCACAGGGGCAGGAGGAAAAACTGTTTTTT
CASRPQGQEEKLFF
>-|TRBJ2-1|TRBV2
TGTGCCAGCGACCTACCTAGCATCAAGGGCAATGAGCAGTTCTTC
CASDLPSIKGNEQFF
>TRBD1|TRBJ1-1|TRBV5-1
TGCGCCAGCAGCTTGGAGGGGACAGGATCAGTTGAAGCTTTCTTT
CASSLEGTGSVEAFF
>-|TRBJ2-1|TRBV20-1
TGCAGCGCTAGGGGTTACAATGAGCAGTTCTTC
CSARGYNEQFF
>-|TRBJ1-2|TRBV6-5
TGTGCCAGCAGTAGACAGGCGGACTATGGCTACACCTTC
CASSRQADYGYTF
>TRBD2|TRBJ2-1|TRBV7-6
TGTGCCAGCAGCTTAAACGGGGGGGCCTACAATGAGCAGTTCTTC
CASSLNGGAYNEQFF
>TRBD2|TRBJ2-2|TRBV7-9
TGTGCCAGCAGCATCCCAGCGGGGGGGAACACCGGGGAGCTGTTTTTT
CASSIPAGGNTGELFF
>TRBD1|TRBJ2-7|TRBV5-5
TGTGCCAGCAGCGATCTAGGGGGCACCTACGAGCAGTACTTC
CASSDLGGTYEQYF